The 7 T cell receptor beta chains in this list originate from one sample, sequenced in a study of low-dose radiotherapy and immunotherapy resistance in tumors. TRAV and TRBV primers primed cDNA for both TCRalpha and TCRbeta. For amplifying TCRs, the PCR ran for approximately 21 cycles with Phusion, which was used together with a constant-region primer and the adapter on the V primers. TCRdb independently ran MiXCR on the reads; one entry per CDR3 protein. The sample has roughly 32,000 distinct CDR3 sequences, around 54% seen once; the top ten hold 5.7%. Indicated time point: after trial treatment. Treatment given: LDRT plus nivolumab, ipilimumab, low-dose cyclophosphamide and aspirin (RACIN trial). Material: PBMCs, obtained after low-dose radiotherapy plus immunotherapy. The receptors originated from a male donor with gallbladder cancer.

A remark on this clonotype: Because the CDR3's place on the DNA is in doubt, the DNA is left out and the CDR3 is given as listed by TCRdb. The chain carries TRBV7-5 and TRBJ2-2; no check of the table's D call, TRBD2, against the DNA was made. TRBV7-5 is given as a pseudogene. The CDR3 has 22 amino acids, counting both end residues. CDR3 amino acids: CISVPAAQDGLAGEGTPGSCFF.

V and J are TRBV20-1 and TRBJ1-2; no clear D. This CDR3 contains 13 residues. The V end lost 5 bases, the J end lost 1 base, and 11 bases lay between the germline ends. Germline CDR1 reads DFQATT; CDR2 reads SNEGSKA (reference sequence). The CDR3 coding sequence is TGCAGTGCTGGTTACAGAAATAACTATGGCTACACCTTC. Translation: CSAGYRNNYGYTF.

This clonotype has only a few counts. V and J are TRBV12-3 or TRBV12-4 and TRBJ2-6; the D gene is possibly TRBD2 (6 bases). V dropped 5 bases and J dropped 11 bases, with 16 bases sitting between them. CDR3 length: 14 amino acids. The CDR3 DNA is TGTGCCAGCAGTAACCCGGACTACCCGGACGTCCTGACTTTC. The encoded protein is CASSNPDYPDVLTF.

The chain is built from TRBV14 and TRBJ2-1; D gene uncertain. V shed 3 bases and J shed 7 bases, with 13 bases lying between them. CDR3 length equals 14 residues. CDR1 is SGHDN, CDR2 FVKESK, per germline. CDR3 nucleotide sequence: TGTGCCAGCAGCCACATGCATGCCGTAAATGAGCAGTTCTTC. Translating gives CASSHMHAVNEQFF. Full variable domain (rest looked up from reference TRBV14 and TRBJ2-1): EAGVTQFPSHSVIEKGQTVTLRCDPISGHDNLYWYRRVMGKEIKFLLHFVKESKQDESGMPNNRFLAERTGGTYSTLKVQPAELEDSGVYFCASSHMHAVNEQFFGPGTRLTVL.

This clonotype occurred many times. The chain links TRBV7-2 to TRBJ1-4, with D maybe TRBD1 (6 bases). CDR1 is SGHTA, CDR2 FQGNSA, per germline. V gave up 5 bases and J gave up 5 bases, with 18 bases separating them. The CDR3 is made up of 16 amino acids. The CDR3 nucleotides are TGTGCCAGCAGCCCTGCCCGAAGGACAGCAAATGAAAAACTGTTTTTT. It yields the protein CASSPARRTANEKLFF.

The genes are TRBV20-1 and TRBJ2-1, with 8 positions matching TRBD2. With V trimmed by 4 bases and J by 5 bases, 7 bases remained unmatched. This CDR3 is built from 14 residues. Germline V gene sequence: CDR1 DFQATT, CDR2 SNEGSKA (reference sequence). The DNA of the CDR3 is TGCAGTGCTACCGGGACTAGGGCCAACAATGAGCAGTTCTTC. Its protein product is CSATGTRANNEQFF.

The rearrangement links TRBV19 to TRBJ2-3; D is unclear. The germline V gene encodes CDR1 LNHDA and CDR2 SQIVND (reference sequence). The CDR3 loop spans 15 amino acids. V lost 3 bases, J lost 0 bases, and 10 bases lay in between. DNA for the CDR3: TGTGCCAGTAGTATCGGTACAGATAGCACAGATACGCAGTATTTT. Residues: CASSIGTDSTDTQYF.